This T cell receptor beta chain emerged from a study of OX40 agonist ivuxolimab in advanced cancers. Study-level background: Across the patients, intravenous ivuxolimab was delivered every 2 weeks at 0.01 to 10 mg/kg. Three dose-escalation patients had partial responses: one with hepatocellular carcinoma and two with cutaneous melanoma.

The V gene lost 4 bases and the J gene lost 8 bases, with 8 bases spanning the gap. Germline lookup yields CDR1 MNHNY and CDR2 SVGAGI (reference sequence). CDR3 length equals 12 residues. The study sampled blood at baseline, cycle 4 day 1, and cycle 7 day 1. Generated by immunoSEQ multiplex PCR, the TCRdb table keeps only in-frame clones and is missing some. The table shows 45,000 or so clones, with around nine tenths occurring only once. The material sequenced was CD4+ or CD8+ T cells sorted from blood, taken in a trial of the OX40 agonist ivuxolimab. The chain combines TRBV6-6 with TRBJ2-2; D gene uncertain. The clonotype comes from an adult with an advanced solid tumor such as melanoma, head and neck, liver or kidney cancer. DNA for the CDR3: TGTGCCAGCAGTTCCGCGCGGGGGGAGCTGTTTTTT. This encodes CASSSARGELFF.